The subject of this entry is one TCR beta chain. V lost 0 bases to trimming and J lost 4 bases, with 9 bases between them. Looked up from germline, CDR1 is MNHEY and CDR2 is SVGAGI. This CDR3 is 15 amino acids long. TCR beta chains were sequenced at survey level with immunoSEQ. Using immunoSEQ multiplex PCR, the repertoire was profiled, and TCRdb retains in-frame clones only, with some absent. The sample carries nearly 70,000 clones, about 93% recorded once. The chain joins TRBV6-5 to TRBJ2-2, with D unclear. The receptor was derived from a man aged 40-49 years with rheumatoid arthritis. Sequenced material: PBMCs. The CDR3 region is CASSYSRGVTGELFF. The CDR3 DNA reads as TGTGCCAGCAGTTACTCAAGAGGAGTCACCGGGGAGCTGTTTTTT.